Below, one TCR beta chain is given with its context. Germline assignment: CDR1 MGHDK and CDR2 SYGVNS. This CDR3 is 15 amino acids long. V was clipped by 11 bases and J by 0 bases, with 18 bases between them. The source of the sample is a study of blood T cell repertoires in COVID-19. At the level of the study: Donors in the United States, Italy and Spain gave samples during acute or convalescent COVID-19. Sources were T cells, B-cell-depleted T cells, or PBMCs; the material itself was cDNA or gDNA.

Study processing details: Reference gene primer amplification gave nucleated cell count estimates. Sequencing used immunoSEQ multiplex PCR; TCRdb keeps in-frame clones, though not all of them. The D gene and trimming were derived from the DNA, and the V and J assignments and clone size from that table. Of about 120,000 clones in the sample, more than 75% were seen once. This chain connects TRBV25-1 to TRBJ2-3; D may be TRBD2 (5 bases). This clonotype was sampled from a woman in her seventies with acute or convalescent COVID-19. Material: peripheral blood. CDR3 protein: CAAPPGVGSTDTQYF. The CDR3 DNA reads as TGTGCCGCCCCCCCCGGGGTAGGTAGCACAGATACGCAGTATTTT.